This T cell receptor (beta chain) was documented in a study of cytomegalovirus exposure and HLA in healthy donors. Study-wide results and caveats: In a later analysis, TCR beta V- and J-gene trimming was associated with a missense DCLRE1C variant. Prior analysis indicated that the majority of TCR beta V segments exhibited productivity approximately 90% or approximately 30% of the time. Altogether, some 170 TCR beta chains were recorded as cytomegalovirus-associated.

Germline V gives CDR1 SGHRS, CDR2 YFSETQ. V dropped 4 bases and J dropped 8 bases, with 16 bases sitting between them. The length of the CDR3 is 14 residues. PCR was performed using 60 Vbeta and 13 Jbeta primers. Per the study methods: Some 11 million of the approximately 80 million unique TCR beta chains counted in a later analysis were shared. Sequencing was performed with immunoSEQ multiplex PCR; in TCRdb, only in-frame clones are kept and a portion is missing. Clone size and V and J calls were adopted from that table, with D and trimming inferred from the DNA. The profile shows around 150,000 clones, 80% of them singletons. Note on this clone: Its antigen is as yet unknown.

The sequenced sample was PBMCs. This sequence was found in a woman aged 40 to 55 in good health and CMV-seronegative. The chain combines TRBV5-1 with TRBJ2-1; D is possibly TRBD1 (6 bases). The DNA of the CDR3 is TGCGCCAGCAGCCCGAACAGGGAAATGGATGAGCAGTTCTTC. Translating gives CASSPNREMDEQFF. Combining the CDR3 with reference TRBV5-1 and TRBJ2-1 gives the whole variable domain KAGVTQTPRYLIKTRGQQVTLSCSPISGHRSVSWYQQTPGQGLQFLFEYFSETQRNKGNFPGRFSGRQFSNSRSEMNVSTLELGDSALYLCASSPNREMDEQFFGPGTRLTVL.